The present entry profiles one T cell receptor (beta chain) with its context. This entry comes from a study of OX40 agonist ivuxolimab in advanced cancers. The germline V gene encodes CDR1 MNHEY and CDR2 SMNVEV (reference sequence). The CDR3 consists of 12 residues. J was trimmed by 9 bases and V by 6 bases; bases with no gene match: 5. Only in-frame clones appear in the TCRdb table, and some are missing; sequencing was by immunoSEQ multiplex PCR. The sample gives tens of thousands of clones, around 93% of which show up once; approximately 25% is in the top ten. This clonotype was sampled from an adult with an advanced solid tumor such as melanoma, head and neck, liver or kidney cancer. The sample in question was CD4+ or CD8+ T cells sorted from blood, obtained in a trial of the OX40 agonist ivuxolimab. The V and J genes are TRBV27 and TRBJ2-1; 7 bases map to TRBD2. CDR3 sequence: CASRLWGGEQFF. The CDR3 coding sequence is TGTGCCAGCAGGCTTTGGGGGGGTGAGCAGTTCTTC.